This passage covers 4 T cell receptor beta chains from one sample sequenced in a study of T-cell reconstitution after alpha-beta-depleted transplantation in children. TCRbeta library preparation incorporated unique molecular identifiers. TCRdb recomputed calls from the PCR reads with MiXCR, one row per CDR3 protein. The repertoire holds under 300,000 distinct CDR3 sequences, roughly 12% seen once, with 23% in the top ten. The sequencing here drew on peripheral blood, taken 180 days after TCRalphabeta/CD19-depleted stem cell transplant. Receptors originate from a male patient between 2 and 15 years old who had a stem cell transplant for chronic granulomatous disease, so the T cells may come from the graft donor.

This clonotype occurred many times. The CDR3 region has the DNA TGCAGTGCTAGAGGTAGCTCTGAAGCTTTCTTT. This encodes CSARGSSEAFF. The chain joins TRBV20-1 to TRBJ1-1; D not resolved. V gave up 1 base and J gave up 6 bases, with 6 bases separating them. Germline CDR1 reads DFQATT; CDR2 reads SNEGSKA (reference sequence). CDR3 length equals 11 residues.

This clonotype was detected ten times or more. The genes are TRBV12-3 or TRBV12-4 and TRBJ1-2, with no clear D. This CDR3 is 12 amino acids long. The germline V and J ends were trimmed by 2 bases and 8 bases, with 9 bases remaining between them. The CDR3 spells CASSLWVLGYTF. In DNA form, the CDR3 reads TGTGCCAGCAGTTTATGGGTGTTGGGCTACACCTTC.

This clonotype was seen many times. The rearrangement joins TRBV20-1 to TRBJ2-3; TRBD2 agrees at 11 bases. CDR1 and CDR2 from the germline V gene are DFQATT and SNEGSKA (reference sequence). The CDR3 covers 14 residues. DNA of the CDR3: TGCAGCCAACTAGCGGGGGCGACCACAGATACGCAGTATTTT. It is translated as CSQLAGATTDTQYF.

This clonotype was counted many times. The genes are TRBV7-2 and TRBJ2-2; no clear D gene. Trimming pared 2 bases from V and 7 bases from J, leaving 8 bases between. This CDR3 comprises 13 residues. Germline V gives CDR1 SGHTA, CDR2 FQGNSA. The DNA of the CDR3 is TGTGCCAGCAGCTTATTGGGGTTCGGGGAGCTGTTTTTT. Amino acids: CASSLLGFGELFF.